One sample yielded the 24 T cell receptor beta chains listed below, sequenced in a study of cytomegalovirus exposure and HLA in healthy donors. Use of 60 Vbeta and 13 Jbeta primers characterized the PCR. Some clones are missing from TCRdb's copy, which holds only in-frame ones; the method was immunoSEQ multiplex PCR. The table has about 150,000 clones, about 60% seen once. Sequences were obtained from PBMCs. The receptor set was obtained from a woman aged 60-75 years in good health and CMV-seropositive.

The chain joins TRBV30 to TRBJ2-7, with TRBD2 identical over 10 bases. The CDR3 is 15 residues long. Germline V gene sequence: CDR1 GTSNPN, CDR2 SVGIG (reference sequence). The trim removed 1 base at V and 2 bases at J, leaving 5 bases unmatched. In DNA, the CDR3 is TGTGCCTGGAGTGGGGAGCGGGAGGGAACCTACGAGCAGTACTTC. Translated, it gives CAWSGEREGTYEQYF. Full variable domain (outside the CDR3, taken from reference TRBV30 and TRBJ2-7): SQTIHQWPATLVQPVGSPLSLECTVEGTSNPNLYWYRQAAGRGLQLLFYSVGIGQISSEVPQNLSASRPQDRQFILSSKKLLLSDSGFYLCAWSGEREGTYEQYFGPGTRLTVT.

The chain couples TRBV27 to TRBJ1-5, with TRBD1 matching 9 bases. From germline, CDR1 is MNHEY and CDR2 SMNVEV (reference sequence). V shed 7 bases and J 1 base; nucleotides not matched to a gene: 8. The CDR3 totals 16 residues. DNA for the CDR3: TGTGCCAGCAAGTTTTCGGACAGGGGAAGCAATCAGCCCCAGCATTTT. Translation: CASKFSDRGSNQPQHF.

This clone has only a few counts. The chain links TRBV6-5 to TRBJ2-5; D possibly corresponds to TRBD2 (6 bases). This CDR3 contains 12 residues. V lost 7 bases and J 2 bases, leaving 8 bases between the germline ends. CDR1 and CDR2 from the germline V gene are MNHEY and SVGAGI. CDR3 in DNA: TGTGCCAGCAACGGGGGTCAAGAGACCCAGTACTTC. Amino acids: CASNGGQETQYF.

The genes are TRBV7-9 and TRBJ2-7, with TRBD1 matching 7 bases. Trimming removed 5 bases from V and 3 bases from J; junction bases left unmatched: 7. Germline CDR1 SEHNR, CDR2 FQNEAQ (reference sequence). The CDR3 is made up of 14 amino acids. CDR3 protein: CASSQTGAYYEQYF. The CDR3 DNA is TGTGCCAGCAGCCAAACAGGGGCCTACTACGAGCAGTACTTC. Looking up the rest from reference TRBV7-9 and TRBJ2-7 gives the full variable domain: DTGVSQNPRHKITKRGQNVTFRCDPISEHNRLYWYRQTLGQGPEFLTYFQNEAQLEKSRLLSDRFSAERPKGSFSTLEIQRTEQGDSAMYLCASSQTGAYYEQYFGPGTRLTVT.

This chain's CDR3 is CASRERDRGRGYTF. CDR3 DNA: TGTGCCAGCAGAGAGAGGGACAGGGGGCGAGGCTACACCTTC. The genes are TRBV5-5 and TRBJ1-2; 12 bases line up with TRBD1. The CDR3 spans 14 residues. Germline V gives CDR1 SGHKS, CDR2 YYEKEE (reference sequence). Trimming removed 5 bases from V and 8 bases from J; junction bases left unmatched: 7.

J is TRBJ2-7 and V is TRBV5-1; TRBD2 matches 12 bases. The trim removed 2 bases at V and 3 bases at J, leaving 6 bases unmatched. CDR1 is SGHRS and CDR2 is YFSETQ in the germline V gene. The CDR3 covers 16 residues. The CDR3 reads CASSFGPTSGGYEQYF. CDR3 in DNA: TGCGCCAGCAGCTTTGGTCCGACTAGCGGGGGCTACGAGCAGTACTTC.

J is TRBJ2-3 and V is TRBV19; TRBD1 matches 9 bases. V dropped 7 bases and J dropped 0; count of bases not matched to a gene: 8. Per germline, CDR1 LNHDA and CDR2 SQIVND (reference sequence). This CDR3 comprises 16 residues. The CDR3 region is CASTLTGGGSTDTQYF. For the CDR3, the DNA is TGTGCCAGTACCCTCACAGGGGGCGGGAGCACAGATACGCAGTATTTT.

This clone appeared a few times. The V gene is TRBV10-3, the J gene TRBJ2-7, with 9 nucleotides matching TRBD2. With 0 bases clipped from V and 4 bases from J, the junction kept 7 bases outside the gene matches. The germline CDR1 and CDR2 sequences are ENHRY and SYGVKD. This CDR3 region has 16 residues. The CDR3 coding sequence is TGTGCCATCAGTGAGTCTGCGGGAGGGCCCAAGTACGAGCAGTACTTC. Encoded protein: CAISESAGGPKYEQYF.

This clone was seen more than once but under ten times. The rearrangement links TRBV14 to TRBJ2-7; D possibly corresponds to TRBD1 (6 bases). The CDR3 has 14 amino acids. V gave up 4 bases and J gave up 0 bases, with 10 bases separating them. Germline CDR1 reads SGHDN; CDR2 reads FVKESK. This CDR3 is CASSRSDSSYEQYF. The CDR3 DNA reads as TGTGCCAGCAGCCGTTCGGACAGCTCCTACGAGCAGTACTTC.

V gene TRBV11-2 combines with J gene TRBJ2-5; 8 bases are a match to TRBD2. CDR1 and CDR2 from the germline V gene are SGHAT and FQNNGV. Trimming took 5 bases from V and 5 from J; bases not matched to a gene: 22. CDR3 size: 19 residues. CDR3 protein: CASSPLGRAGADSRETQYF. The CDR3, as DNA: TGTGCCAGCAGCCCCCTAGGGCGAGCGGGAGCGGATTCCCGGGAGACCCAGTACTTC.

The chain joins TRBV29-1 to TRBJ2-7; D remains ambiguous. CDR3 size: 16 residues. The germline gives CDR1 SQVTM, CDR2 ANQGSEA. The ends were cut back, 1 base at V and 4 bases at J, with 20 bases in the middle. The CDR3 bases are TGCAGCGTTGAAGCGAGAACAGCCCACGGCCCTTACGAGCAGTACTTC. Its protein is CSVEARTAHGPYEQYF.

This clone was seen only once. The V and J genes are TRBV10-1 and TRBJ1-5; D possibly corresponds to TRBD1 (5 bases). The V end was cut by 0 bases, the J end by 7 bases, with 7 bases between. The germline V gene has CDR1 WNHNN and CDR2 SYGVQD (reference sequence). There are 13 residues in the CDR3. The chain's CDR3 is CASSESGVQPQHF. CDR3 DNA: TGCGCCAGCAGTGAGTCAGGGGTCCAGCCCCAGCATTTT.

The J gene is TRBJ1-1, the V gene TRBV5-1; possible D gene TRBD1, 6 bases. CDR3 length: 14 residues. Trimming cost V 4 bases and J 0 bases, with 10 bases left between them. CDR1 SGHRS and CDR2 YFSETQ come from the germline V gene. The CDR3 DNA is TGCGCCAGCAGCCCGGACAGCATGAACACTGAAGCTTTCTTT. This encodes CASSPDSMNTEAFF.

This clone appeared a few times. CDR3 nucleotide sequence: TGTGCCAGCAGCCCGGGACAGCGCTTGGTGAGGGAGCAGTACTTC. This encodes CASSPGQRLVREQYF. The rearrangement links TRBV7-6 to TRBJ2-7; 7 nucleotides agree with TRBD1. The CDR3 extends over 15 amino acids. Germline trimming cut 5 bases from V and 7 bases from J; bases unmatched to any gene: 14. Germline V lookup: CDR1 SGHVS, CDR2 FNYEAQ.

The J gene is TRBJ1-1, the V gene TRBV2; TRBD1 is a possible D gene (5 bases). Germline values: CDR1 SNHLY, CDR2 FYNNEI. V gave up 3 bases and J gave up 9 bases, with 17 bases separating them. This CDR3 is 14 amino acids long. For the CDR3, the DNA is TGTGCCAGCAGTGACCCTGGTGTGGGACTGAAAGCTTTCTTT. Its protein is CASSDPGVGLKAFF.

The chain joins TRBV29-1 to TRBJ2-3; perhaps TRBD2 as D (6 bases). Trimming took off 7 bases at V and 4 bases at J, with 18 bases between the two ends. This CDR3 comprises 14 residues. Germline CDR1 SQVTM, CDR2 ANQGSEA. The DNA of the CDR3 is TGCAGCGATTCCCGGGACTTGGGGCCAGATACGCAGTATTTT. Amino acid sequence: CSDSRDLGPDTQYF.

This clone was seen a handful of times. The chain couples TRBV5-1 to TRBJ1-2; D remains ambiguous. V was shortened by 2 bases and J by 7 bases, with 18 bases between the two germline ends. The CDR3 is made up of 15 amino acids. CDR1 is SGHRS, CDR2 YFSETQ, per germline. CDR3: CASSFSPAEYGGYTF. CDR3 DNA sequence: TGCGCCAGCAGCTTTTCCCCGGCGGAGTACGGTGGCTACACCTTC.

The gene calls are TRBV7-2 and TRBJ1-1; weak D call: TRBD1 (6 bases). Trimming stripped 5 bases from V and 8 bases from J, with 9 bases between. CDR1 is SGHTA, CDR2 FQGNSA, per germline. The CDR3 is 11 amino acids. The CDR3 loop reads CASSPGEEAFF. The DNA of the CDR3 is TGTGCCAGCAGCCCAGGGGAGGAAGCTTTCTTT. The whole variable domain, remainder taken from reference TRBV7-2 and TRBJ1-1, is GAGVSQSPSNKVTEKGKDVELRCDPISGHTALYWYRQSLGQGLEFLIYFQGNSAPDKSGLPSDRFSAERTGGSVSTLTIQRTQQEDSAVYLCASSPGEEAFFGQGTRLTVV.

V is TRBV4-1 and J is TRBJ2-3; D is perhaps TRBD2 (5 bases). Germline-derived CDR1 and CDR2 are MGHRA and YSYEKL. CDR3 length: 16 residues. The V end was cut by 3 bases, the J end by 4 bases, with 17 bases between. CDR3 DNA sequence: TGCGCCAGCAGCCAGCCAGTCCGGGATGTCTCAGATACGCAGTATTTT. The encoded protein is CASSQPVRDVSDTQYF.

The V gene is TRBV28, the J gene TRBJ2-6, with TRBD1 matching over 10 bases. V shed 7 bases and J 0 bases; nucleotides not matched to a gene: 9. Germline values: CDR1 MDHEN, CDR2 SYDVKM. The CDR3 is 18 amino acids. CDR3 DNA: TGTGCCAGCAACCCTGCCGGGACAGGGGTCTCTGGGGCCAACGTCCTGACTTTC. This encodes CASNPAGTGVSGANVLTF.

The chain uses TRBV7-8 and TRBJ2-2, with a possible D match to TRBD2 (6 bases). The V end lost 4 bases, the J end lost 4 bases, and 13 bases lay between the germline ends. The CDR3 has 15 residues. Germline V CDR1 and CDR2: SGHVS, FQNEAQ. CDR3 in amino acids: CASSYRDLGTGELFF. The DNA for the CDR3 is TGTGCCAGCAGCTACCGGGACTTGGGCACCGGGGAGCTGTTTTTT.

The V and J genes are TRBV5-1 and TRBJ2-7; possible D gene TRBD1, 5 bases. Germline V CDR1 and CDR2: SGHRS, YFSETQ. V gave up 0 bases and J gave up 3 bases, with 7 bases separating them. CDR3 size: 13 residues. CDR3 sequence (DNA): TGCGCCAGCAGCTTGGACAGGCTCTACGAGCAGTACTTC. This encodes CASSLDRLYEQYF.

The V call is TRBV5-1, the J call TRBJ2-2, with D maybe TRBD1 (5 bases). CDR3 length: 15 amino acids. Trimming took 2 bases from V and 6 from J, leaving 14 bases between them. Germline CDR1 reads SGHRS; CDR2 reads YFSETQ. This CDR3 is CASSFNLQGPGELFF. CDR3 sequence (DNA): TGCGCCAGCAGCTTTAATTTGCAGGGTCCCGGGGAGCTGTTTTTT.

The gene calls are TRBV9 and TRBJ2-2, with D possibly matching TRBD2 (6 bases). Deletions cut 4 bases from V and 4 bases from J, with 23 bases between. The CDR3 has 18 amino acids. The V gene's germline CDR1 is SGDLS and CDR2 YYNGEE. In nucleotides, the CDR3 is TGTGCCAGCAGCTCGAGTTTGTCGGGAGCGCTCCCCACCGGGGAGCTGTTTTTT. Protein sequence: CASSSSLSGALPTGELFF.